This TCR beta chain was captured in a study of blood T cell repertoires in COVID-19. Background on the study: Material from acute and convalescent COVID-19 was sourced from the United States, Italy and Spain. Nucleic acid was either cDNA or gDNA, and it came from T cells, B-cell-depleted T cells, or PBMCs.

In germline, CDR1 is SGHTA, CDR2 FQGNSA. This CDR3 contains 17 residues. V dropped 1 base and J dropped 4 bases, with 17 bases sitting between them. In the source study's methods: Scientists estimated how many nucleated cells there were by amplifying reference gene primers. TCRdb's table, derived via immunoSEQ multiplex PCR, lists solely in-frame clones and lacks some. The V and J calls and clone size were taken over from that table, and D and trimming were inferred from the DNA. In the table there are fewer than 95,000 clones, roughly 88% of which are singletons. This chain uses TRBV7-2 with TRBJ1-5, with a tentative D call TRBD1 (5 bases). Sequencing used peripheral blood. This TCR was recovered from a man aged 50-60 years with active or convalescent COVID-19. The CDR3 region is CASSLVGGGEGNQPQHF. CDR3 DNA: TGTGCCAGCAGCTTAGTGGGTGGAGGGGAAGGGAATCAGCCCCAGCATTTT.